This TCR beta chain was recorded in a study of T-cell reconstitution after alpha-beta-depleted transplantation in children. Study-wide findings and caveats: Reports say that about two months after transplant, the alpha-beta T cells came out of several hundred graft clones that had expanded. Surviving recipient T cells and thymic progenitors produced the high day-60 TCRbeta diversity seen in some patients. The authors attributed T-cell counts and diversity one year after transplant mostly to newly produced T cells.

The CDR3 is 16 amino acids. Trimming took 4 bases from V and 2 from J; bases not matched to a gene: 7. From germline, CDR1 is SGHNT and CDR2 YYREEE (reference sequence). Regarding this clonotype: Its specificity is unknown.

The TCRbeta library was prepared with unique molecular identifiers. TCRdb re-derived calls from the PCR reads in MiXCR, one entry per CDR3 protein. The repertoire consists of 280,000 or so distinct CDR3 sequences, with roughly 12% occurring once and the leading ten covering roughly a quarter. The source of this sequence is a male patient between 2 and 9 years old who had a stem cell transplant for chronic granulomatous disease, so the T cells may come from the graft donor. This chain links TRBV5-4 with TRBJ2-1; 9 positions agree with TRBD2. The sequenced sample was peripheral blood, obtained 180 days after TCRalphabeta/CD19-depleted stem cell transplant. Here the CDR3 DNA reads TGTGCCAGCAGCCCGGGGCGACTAGCGGCCTACAATGAGCAGTTCTTC. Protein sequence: CASSPGRLAAYNEQFF.